This T cell receptor beta chain was profiled in a study of blood T cell repertoires in COVID-19. The wider study: Samples representing acute and convalescent COVID-19 were sourced from the United States, Italy and Spain. From T cells, B-cell-depleted T cells, or PBMCs came the material, which was cDNA or gDNA.

Under the authors' procedure: Scientists estimated how many nucleated cells there were by amplifying reference gene primers. Sequencing was performed with immunoSEQ multiplex PCR; in TCRdb, only in-frame clones are kept and a portion is missing. From that table come the V and J calls and clone size; the DNA was used to work out D and trimming. The table shows around 380,000 clones, with about 90% occurring only once. Researchers sorted participants into cohorts using their self-reported clinical history. CDR3 length equals 19 residues. V was pared by 4 bases and J by 0 bases, with 11 bases of the junction left unmatched. The V gene's germline CDR1 is LGHDT and CDR2 YNNKEL (reference sequence). This clone was observed a few times.

The TCR was taken from a man aged 25-45 years who had recovered from COVID-19. Input material: PBMCs or T cells enriched from blood (not recorded which). The V and J genes are TRBV3-1 (or the pseudogene TRBV3-2) and TRBJ2-6; 8 bases are a match to TRBD1. The CDR3 reads CASSPQGAAFFSGANVLTF. The CDR3 DNA reads TGTGCCAGCAGCCCCCAGGGGGCAGCGTTCTTCTCTGGGGCCAACGTCCTGACTTTC.